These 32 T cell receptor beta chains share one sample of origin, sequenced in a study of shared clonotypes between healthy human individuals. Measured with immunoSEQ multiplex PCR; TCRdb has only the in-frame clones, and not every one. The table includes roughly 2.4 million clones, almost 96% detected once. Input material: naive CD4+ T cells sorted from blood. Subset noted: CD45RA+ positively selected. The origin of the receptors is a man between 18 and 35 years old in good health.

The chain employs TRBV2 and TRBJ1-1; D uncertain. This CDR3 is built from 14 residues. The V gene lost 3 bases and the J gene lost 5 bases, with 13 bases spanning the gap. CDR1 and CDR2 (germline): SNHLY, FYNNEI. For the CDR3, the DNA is TGTGCCAGCAGTGACATGGGCCCGGGGACTGAAGCTTTCTTT. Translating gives CASSDMGPGTEAFF.

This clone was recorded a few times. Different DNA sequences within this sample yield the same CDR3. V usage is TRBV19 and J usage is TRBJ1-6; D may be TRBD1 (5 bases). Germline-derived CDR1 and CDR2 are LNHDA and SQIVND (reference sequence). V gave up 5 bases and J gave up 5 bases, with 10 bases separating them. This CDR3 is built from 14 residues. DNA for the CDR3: TGTGCCAGTAGTTTGGGGCAGGATAATTCACCCCTCCACTTT. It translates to CASSLGQDNSPLHF.

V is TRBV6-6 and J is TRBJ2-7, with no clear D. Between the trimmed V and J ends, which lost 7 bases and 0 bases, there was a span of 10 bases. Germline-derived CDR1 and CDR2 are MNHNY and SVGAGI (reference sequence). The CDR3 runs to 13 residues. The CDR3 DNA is TGTGCCAGCAAGCGACAAACCTCCTACGAGCAGTACTTC. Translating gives CASKRQTSYEQYF.

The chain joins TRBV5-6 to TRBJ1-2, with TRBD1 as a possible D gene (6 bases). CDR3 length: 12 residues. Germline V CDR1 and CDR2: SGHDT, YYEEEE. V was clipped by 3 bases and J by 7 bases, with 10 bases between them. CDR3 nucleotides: TGTGCCAGCAGCTCGCCGGACAGTGGCTACACCTTC. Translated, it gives CASSSPDSGYTF.

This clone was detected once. CDR3 residues: CASSHETNEQFF. The CDR3 bases are TGCGCCAGCAGCCACGAGACCAATGAGCAGTTCTTC. The V gene is TRBV4-1, the J gene TRBJ2-1; D is unresolved. The CDR3 length is 12 residues. Germline V gene sequence: CDR1 MGHRA, CDR2 YSYEKL. V lost 3 bases and J 6 bases, leaving 6 bases between the germline ends.

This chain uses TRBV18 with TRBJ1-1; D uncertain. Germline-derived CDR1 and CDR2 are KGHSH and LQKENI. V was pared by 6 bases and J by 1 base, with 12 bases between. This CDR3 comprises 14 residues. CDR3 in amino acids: CASSPRDTNTEAFF. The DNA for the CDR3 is TGTGCCAGCTCTCCCCGTGATACGAACACTGAAGCTTTCTTT.

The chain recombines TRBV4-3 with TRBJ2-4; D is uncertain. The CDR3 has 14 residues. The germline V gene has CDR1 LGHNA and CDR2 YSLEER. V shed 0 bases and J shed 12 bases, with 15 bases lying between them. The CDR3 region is CASSQDPQRVGQYF. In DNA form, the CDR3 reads TGCGCCAGCAGCCAAGACCCCCAGCGAGTGGGTCAGTACTTC.

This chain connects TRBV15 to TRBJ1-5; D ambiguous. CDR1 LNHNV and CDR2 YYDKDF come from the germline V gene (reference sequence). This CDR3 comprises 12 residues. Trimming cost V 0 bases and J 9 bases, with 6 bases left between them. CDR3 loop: CATSRDRGPQHF. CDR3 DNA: TGTGCCACCAGCAGAGATCGCGGGCCCCAGCATTTT.

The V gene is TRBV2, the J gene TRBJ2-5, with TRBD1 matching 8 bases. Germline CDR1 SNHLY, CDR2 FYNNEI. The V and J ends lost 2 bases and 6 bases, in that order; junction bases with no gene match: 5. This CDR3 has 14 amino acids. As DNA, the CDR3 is TGTGCCAGCAGTGAATCCGGACAGGGAAAGACCCAGTACTTC. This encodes CASSESGQGKTQYF. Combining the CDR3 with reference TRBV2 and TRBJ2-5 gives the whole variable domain EPEVTQTPSHQVTQMGQEVILRCVPISNHLYFYWYRQILGQKVEFLVSFYNNEISEKSEIFDDQFSVERPDGSNFTLKIRSTKLEDSAMYFCASSESGQGKTQYFGPGTRLLVL.

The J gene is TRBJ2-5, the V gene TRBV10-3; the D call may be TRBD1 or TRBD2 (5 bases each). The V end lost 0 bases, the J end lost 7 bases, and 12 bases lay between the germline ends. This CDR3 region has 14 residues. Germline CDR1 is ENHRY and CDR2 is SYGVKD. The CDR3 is CAISESSGRGTQYF. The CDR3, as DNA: TGTGCCATCAGTGAGTCCTCGGGAAGGGGGACCCAGTACTTC.

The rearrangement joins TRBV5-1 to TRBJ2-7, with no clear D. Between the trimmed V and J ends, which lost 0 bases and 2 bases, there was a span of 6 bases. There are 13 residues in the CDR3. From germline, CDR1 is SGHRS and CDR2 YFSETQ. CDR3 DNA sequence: TGCGCCAGCAGCTTGGACTTAACCTACGAGCAGTACTTC. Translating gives CASSLDLTYEQYF.

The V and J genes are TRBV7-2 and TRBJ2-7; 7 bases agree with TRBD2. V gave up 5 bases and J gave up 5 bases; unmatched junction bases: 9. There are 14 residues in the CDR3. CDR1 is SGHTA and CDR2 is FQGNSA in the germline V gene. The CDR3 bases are TGTGCCAGCAGCATTAGCGGGTATCCGGACGAGCAGTACTTC. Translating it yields CASSISGYPDEQYF.

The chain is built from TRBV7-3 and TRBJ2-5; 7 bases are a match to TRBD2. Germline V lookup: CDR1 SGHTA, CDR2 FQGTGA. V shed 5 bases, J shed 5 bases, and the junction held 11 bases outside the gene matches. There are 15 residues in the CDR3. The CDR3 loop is CASSPGLELRETQYF. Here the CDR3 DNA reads TGTGCCAGCAGCCCTGGACTAGAATTGAGGGAGACCCAGTACTTC.

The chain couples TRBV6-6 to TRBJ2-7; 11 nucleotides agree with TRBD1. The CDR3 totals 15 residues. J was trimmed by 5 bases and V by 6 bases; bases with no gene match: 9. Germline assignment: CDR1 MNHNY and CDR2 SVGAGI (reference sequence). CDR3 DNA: TGTGCCAGCAGCTCTGGACAGGGGGCAGACAACGAGCAGTACTTC. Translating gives CASSSGQGADNEQYF.

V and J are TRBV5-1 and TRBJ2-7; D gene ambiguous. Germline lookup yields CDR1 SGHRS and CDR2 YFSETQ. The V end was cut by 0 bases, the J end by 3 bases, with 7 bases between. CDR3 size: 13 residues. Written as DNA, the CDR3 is TGCGCCAGCAGCTTGGACACTTTCTACGAGCAGTACTTC. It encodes CASSLDTFYEQYF.

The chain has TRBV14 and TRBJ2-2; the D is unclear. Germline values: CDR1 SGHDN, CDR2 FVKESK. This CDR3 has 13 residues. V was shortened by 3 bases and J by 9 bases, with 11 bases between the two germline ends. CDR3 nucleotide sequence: TGTGCCAGCAGCCAGCTTGTGTACCGGGAGCTGTTTTTT. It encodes CASSQLVYRELFF.

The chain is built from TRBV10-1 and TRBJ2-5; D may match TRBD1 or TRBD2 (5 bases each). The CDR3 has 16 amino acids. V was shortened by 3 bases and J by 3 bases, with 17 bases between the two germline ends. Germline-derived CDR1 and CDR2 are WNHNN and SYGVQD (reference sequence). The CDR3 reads CASSEATGRWKETQYF. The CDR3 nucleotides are TGCGCCAGCAGTGAAGCCACGGGACGTTGGAAAGAGACCCAGTACTTC.

CDR3 amino acids: CASRPDKDSNQPQHF. DNA of the CDR3: TGTGCCAGCAGACCCGATAAAGATAGCAATCAGCCCCAGCATTTT. This chain links TRBV2 with TRBJ1-5; D not resolved. Trimming cost V 6 bases and J 0 bases, with 12 bases left between them. In germline, CDR1 is SNHLY, CDR2 FYNNEI. The CDR3 has 15 amino acids.

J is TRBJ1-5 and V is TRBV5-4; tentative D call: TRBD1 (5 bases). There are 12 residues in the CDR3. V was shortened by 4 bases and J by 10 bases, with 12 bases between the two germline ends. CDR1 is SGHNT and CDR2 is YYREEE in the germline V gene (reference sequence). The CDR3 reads CASSQPGNPQHF. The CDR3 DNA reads TGTGCCAGCAGCCAACCAGGGAATCCCCAGCATTTT.

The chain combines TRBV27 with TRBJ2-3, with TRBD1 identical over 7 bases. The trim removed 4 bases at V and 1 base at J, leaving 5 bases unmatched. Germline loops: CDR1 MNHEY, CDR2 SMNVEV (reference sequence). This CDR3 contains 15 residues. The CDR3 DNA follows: TGTGCCAGCAGTTCGTACAGGGGCGGCACAGATACGCAGTATTTT. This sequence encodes CASSSYRGGTDTQYF.

Here the CDR3 DNA reads TGTGCCAGTAGTCCCAGTCCACAAACCGGGAACACTGAAGCTTTCTTT. It codes for CASSPSPQTGNTEAFF. The chain carries TRBV19 and TRBJ1-1, with D hard to call. The CDR3 has 16 amino acids. The ends were cut back, 5 bases at V and 1 base at J, with 17 bases in the middle. Germline CDR1 and CDR2: LNHDA and SQIVND (reference sequence). Combining the CDR3 with reference TRBV19 and TRBJ1-1 gives the whole variable domain DGGITQSPKYLFRKEGQNVTLSCEQNLNHDAMYWYRQDPGQGLRLIYYSQIVNDFQKGDIAEGYSVSREKKESFPLTVTSAQKNPTAFYLCASSPSPQTGNTEAFFGQGTRLTVV.

CDR3 in DNA: TGTGCCAGCAGCCCCACAGGGGGCCTCTCCTACGAGCAGTACTTC. This codes for CASSPTGGLSYEQYF. The V and J genes are TRBV7-2 and TRBJ2-7; 9 bases agree with TRBD1. V lost 5 bases and J lost 0; bases outside the gene matches: 5. Germline-derived CDR1 and CDR2 are SGHTA and FQGNSA. The CDR3 covers 15 residues.

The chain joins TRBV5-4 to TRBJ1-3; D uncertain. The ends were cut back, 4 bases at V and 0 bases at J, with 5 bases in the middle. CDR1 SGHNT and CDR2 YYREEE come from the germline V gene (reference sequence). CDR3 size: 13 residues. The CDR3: CASSLSSGNTIYF. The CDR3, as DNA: TGTGCCAGCAGCCTCAGCTCTGGAAACACCATATATTTT.

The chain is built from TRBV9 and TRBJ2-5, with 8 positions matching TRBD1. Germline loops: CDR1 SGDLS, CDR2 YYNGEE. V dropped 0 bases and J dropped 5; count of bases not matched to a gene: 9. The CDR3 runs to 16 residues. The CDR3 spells CASSVAQGARRETQYF. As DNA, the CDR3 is TGTGCCAGCAGCGTAGCGCAGGGGGCGCGGAGGGAGACCCAGTACTTC. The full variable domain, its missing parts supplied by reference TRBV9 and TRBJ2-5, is DSGVTQTPKHLITATGQRVTLRCSPRSGDLSVYWYQQSLDQGLQFLIQYYNGEERAKGNILERFSAQQFPDLHSELNLSSLELGDSALYFCASSVAQGARRETQYFGPGTRLLVL.

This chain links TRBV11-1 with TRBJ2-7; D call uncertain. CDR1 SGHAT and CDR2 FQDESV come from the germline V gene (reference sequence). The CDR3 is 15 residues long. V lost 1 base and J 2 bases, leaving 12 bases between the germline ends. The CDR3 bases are TGTGCCAGCAGCTTAGACGCGTCGGCACCCTACGAGCAGTACTTC. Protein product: CASSLDASAPYEQYF.

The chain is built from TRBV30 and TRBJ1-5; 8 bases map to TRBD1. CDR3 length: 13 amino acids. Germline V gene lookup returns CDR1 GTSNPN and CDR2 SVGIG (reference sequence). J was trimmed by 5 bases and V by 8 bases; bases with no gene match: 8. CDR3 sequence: CAHGQGKDQPQHF. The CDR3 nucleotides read TGTGCCCACGGACAGGGTAAGGATCAGCCCCAGCATTTT.

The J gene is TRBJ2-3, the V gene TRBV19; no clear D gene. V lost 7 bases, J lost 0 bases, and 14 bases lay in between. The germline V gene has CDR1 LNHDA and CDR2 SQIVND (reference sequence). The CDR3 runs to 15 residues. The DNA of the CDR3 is TGTGCCAGTACTCGGACGGGTTCTAGCACAGATACGCAGTATTTT. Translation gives CASTRTGSSTDTQYF.

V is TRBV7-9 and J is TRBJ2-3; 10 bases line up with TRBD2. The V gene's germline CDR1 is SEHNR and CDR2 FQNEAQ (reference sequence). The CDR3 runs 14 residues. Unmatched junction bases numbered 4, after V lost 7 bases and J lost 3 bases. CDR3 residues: CASIRTSGTDTQYF. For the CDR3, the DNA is TGTGCCAGCATCCGGACTAGCGGAACAGATACGCAGTATTTT.

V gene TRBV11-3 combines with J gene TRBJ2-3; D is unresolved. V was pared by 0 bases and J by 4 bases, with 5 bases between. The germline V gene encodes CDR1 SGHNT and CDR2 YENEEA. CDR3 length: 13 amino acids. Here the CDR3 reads CASSLDRADTQYF. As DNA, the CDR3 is TGTGCCAGCAGCTTAGACCGGGCAGATACGCAGTATTTT.

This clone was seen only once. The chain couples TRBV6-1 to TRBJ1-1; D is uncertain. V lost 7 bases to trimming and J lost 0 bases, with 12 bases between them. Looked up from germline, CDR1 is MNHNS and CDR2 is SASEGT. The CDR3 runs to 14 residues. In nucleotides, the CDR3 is TGTGCCAGCACGCTCGGGGTCCTGAACACTGAAGCTTTCTTT. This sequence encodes CASTLGVLNTEAFF.

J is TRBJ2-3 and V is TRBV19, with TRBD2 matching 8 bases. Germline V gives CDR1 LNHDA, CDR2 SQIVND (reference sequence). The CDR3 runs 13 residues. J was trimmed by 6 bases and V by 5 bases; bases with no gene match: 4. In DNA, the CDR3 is TGTGCCAGTAGTTTCGGGACTAGTGATACGCAGTATTTT. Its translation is CASSFGTSDTQYF.

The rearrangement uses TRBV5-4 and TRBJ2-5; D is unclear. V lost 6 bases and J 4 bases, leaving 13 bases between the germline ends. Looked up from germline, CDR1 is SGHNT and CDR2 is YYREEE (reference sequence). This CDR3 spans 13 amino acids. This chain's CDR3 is CASTWMPGETQYF. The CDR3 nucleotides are TGTGCCAGCACCTGGATGCCGGGAGAGACCCAGTACTTC.